These T cell receptor beta chains were read from a single sample in a study of blood T cell repertoires in COVID-19. Some clones are missing from TCRdb's copy, which holds only in-frame ones; the method was immunoSEQ multiplex PCR. The sample records 180,000 or so clones, about 85% being singletons. Sequences were obtained from peripheral blood. All receptors come from an older woman with acute or convalescent COVID-19. The CDR3 runs from the conserved cysteine through the conserved F or W. The order of the fields is J gene, V gene, CDR3 protein.

TRBJ2-5	TRBV18	CASSPRQGGEETQYF
TRBJ1-2	TRBV6-5	CASSYSQTGSYGYTF
TRBJ1-4	TRBV3-1/TRBV3-2	CASSQDVSRINEKLFF
TRBJ1-3	TRBV3-1/TRBV3-2	CASSQESVAGNTIYF
TRBJ1-2	TRBV7-9	CASTSNSANYGYTF
TRBJ2-3	TRBV19	CASSIGTGVITDTQYF
TRBJ1-5	TRBV5-6	CASSAGQLNQPQHF
TRBJ2-7	TRBV5-1	CASSSGTGAYEQYF
TRBJ2-1	TRBV6-5	CASSYSTGGTYNEQFF
TRBJ1-5	TRBV30	CAWGLGQTGQPQHF
TRBJ2-1	TRBV6-5	CASSYWPSGLGGQFF
TRBJ1-5	TRBV28	CASSTQGAGQPQHF
TRBJ1-2	TRBV19	CASSIPPRGRTNYGYTF
TRBJ2-7	TRBV19	CASSREQGKQYF
TRBJ2-5	TRBV7-8	CASSSLPGLAGIQETQYF
TRBJ1-6	TRBV9	CASSAGINNSPLHF
TRBJ2-2	TRBV15	CATSRDLGANTGELFF
TRBJ1-4	TRBV6-5	CASRLGQTLKLFF
TRBJ1-5	TRBV5-1	CASSWTGGNQPQHF
TRBJ1-1	TRBV6-5	CASSYSGAGRPTEAFF
TRBJ2-1	TRBV28	CASSSRGNEQFF
TRBJ1-5	TRBV4-2	CASSQEAIPGVNQPQHF
TRBJ2-7	TRBV13	CASSLPGGSYEQYF
TRBJ2-5	TRBV7-9	CASSASSGRETQYF
TRBJ1-4	TRBV28	CASSSSREKLFF
TRBJ2-5	TRBV24-1	CATSEQDRGVQETQYF
TRBJ1-2	TRBV28	CASSHQGRSYGYTF
TRBJ2-7	TRBV3-1/TRBV3-2	CASSASGGGSYEQYF
TRBJ2-3	TRBV5-1	CASSTGGAPTDTQYF
TRBJ1-2	TRBV24-1	CATSDYRGNGYTF
TRBJ1-2	TRBV6-2/TRBV6-3	CASSKFGEPSPGYTF
TRBJ1-5	TRBV5-1	CASSLLGQGDNQPQHF
TRBJ1-4	TRBV28	CASSLRGLKLFF
TRBJ2-3	TRBV27	CASSHRTDTQYF
TRBJ1-1	TRBV21-1	CAPRGNTEAFF
TRBJ2-1	TRBV19	CASSPGVGYNEQFF
TRBJ2-1	TRBV5-8	CASSLAKGLAGDHEQFF
TRBJ2-1	TRBV7-8	CASNLAGGPYNEQFF
TRBJ1-1	TRBV18	CASSLEGGNTEAFF
TRBJ1-1	TRBV12-3/TRBV12-4	CASSRDSYTEAFF
TRBJ1-2	TRBV30	CAWSPFGRVDYGYTF
TRBJ1-6	TRBV7-9	CASSQGDSPLHF
TRBJ2-1	TRBV6-5	CASSYERGTYNEQFF
TRBJ1-1	TRBV12-5	CASGPGQRTEAFF
TRBJ2-1	TRBV24-1	CATSLPTSGREQFF
TRBJ1-6	TRBV2	CASSHRQGNSPLHF
TRBJ2-1	TRBV6-4	CASSGPDWFSSYNEQFF
TRBJ2-2	TRBV2	CASRKDWGEGTGELFF